The next 3 T cell receptor beta chains were all read from a single sample in a study of T-cell reconstitution after alpha-beta-depleted transplantation in children. Unique molecular identifiers were used to barcode this TCRbeta library. TCRdb used MiXCR to reprocess the PCR reads, holding one entry per CDR3 protein. The sample consists of about 600,000 distinct CDR3 sequences, 10% to 15% of them appearing once. The sample here was PBMCs, mostly from graft donor cells, taken 360 days after TCRalphabeta/CD19-depleted stem cell transplant. These receptors were taken from a male patient younger than 18 who had a stem cell transplant for acute myeloid leukemia, so the T cells may come from the graft donor.

V usage is TRBV20-1 and J usage is TRBJ2-7, with D possibly matching TRBD2 (5 bases). V was trimmed by 5 bases and J by 2 bases, leaving 13 bases between them. Germline V gene lookup returns CDR1 DFQATT and CDR2 SNEGSKA (reference sequence). This CDR3 region has 13 residues. In DNA form, the CDR3 reads TGCAGTGCTTCGCACGGGGTTACCTACGAGCAGTACTTC. Translating gives CSASHGVTYEQYF.

This clonotype was seen a few times. This chain joins TRBV29-1 and TRBJ2-5; 10 bases agree with TRBD1. CDR3 length equals 16 residues. The V gene's germline CDR1 is SQVTM and CDR2 ANQGSEA. The V gene end was trimmed by 8 bases and the J gene end by 1 base; junction bases not matched to a gene: 13. CDR3 coding DNA: TGCAGCCTATTCCTGGGACAGGGGCCAACCCAAGAGACCCAGTACTTC. Its protein is CSLFLGQGPTQETQYF.

Ten or more counts support this clonotype. This chain connects TRBV6-2 or TRBV6-3 to TRBJ2-5, with 9 positions matching TRBD1. The germline gives CDR1 MNHEY, CDR2 SVGEGT. The CDR3 has 16 amino acids. V shed 2 bases and J 3 bases; nucleotides not matched to a gene: 7. The CDR3 loop reads CASSYPDGDREETQYF. Here the CDR3 DNA reads TGTGCCAGCAGTTACCCGGATGGGGACAGGGAAGAGACCCAGTACTTC.